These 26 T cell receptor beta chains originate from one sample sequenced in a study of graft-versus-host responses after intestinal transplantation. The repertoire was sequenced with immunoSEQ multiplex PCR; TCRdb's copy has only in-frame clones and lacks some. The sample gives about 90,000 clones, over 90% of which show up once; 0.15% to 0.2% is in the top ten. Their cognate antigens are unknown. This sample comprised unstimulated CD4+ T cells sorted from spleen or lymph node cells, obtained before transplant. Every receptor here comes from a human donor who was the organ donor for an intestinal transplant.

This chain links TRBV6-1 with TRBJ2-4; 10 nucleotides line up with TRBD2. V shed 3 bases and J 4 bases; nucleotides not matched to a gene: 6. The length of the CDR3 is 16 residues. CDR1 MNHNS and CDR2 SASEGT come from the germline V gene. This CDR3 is CASSERLAGEKNIQYF. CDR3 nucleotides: TGTGCCAGCAGTGAGCGTCTAGCGGGGGAAAAAAACATTCAGTACTTC.

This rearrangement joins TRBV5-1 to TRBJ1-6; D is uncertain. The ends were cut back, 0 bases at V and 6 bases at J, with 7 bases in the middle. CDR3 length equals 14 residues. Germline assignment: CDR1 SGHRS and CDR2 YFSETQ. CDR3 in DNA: TGCGCCAGCAGCTTGGACGGGTCTAATTCACCCCTCCACTTT. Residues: CASSLDGSNSPLHF.

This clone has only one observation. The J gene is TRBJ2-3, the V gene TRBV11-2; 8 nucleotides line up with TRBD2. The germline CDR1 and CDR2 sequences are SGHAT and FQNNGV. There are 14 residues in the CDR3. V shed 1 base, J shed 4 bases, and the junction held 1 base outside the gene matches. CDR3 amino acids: CASSLAGLADTQYF. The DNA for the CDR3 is TGTGCCAGCAGCTTAGCGGGACTAGCAGATACGCAGTATTTT.

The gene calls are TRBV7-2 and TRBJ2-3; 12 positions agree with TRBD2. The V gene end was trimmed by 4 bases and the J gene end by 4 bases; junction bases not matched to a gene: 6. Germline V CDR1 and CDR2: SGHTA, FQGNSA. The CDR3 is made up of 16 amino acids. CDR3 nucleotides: TGTGCCAGCAGCTCCTCTAGCGGGGGGGACTCAGATACGCAGTATTTT. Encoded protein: CASSSSSGGDSDTQYF.

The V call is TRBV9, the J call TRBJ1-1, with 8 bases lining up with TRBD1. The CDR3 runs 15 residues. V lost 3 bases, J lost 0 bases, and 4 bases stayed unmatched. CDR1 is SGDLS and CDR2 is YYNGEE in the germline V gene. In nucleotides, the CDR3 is TGTGCCAGCAGCGACTACAGGGGGTTGAACACTGAAGCTTTCTTT. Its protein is CASSDYRGLNTEAFF.

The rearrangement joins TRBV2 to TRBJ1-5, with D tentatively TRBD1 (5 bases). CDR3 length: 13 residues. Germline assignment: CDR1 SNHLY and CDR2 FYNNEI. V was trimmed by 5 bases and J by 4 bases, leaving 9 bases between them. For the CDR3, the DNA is TGTGCCAGCAGTCGCGAGGGGAATCAGCCCCAGCATTTT. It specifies CASSREGNQPQHF.

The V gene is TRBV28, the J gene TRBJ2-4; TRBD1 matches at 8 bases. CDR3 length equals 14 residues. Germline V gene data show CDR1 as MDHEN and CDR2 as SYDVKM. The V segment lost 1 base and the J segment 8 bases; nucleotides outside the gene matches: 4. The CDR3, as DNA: TGTGCCAGCAGTTTATCCCCGGGACAGGACATTCAGTACTTC. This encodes CASSLSPGQDIQYF. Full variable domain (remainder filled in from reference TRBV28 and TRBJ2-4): DVKVTQSSRYLVKRTGEKVFLECVQDMDHENMFWYRQDPGLGLRLIYFSYDVKMKEKGDIPEGYSVSREKKERFSLILESASTNQTSMYLCASSLSPGQDIQYFGAGTRLSVL.

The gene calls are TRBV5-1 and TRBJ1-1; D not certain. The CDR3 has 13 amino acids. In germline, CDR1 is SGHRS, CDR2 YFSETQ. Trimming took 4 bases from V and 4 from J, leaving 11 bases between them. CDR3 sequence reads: CASSREWSTEAFF. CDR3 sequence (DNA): TGCGCCAGCAGCCGAGAATGGAGCACTGAAGCTTTCTTT.

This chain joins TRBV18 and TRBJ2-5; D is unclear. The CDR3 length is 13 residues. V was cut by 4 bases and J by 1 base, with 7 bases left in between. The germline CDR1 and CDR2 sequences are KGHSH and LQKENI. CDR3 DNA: TGTGCCAGCTCACTAGGTCTCCAAGAGACCCAGTACTTC. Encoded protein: CASSLGLQETQYF.

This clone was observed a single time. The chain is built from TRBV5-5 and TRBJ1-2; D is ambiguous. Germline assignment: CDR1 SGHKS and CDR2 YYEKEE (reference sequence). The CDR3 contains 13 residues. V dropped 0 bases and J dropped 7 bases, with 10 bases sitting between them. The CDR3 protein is CASSLGRDGGYTF. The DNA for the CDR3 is TGTGCCAGCAGCTTGGGCCGCGATGGTGGCTACACCTTC.

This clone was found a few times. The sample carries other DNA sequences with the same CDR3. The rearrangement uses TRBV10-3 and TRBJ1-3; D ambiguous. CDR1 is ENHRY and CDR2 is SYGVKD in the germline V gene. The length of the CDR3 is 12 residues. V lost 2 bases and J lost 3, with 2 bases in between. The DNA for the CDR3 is TGTGCCATCAGTGAGCTTGGAAACACCATATATTTT. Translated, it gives CAISELGNTIYF.

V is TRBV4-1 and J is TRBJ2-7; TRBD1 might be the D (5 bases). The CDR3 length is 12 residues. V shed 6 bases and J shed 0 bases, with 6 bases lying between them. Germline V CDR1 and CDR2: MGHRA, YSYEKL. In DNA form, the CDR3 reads TGCGCCAGCAGTGACAGCTCCTACGAGCAGTACTTC. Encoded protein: CASSDSSYEQYF.

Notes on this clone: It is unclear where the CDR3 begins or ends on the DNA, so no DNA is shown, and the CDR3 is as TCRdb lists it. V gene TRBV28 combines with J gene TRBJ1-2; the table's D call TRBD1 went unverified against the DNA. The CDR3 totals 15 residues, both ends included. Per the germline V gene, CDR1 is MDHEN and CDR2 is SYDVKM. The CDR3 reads CASSSSTGAYYGYTF.

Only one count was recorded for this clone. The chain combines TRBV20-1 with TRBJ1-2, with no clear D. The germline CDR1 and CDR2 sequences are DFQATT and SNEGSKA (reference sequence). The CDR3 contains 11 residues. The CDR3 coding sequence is TGCAGCCCTAAGCAGGATTATGGCTACACCTTC. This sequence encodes CSPKQDYGYTF.

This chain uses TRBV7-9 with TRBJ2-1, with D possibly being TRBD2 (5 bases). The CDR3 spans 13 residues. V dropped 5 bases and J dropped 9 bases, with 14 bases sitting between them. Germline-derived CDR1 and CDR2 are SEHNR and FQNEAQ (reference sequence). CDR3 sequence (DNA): TGTGCCAGCAGCCAAAAGAAAGAGGGTGAGCAGTTCTTC. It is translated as CASSQKKEGEQFF.

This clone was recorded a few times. CDR3 residues: CASSLSGLAAYQETQYF. For the CDR3, the DNA is TGTGCCAGCAGTTTGTCCGGACTAGCGGCCTACCAAGAGACCCAGTACTTC. The chain is built from TRBV27 and TRBJ2-5; 10 bases map to TRBD2. CDR3 length: 17 amino acids. Germline V gene sequence: CDR1 MNHEY, CDR2 SMNVEV (reference sequence). V shed 3 bases and J 0 bases; nucleotides not matched to a gene: 7.

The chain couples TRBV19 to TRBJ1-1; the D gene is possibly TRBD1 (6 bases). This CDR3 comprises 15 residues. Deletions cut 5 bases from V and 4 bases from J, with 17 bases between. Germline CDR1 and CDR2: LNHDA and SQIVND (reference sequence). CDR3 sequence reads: CASSSGKAGATEAFF. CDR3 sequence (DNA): TGTGCCAGTAGTTCCGGGAAAGCAGGGGCCACTGAAGCTTTCTTT.

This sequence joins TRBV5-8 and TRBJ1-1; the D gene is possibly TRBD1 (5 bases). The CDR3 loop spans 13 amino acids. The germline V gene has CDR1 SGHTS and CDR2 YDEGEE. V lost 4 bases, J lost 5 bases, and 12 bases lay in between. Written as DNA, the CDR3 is TGTGCCAGCAGCGCTCGTGGGGGTACTGAAGCTTTCTTT. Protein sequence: CASSARGGTEAFF.

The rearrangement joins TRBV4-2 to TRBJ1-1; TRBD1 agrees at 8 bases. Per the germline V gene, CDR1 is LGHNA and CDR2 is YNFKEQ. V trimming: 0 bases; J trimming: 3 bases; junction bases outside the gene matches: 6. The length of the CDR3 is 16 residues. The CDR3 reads CASSQDRRTGHTEAFF. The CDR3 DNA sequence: TGTGCCAGCAGCCAAGATCGTAGGACAGGGCACACTGAAGCTTTCTTT.

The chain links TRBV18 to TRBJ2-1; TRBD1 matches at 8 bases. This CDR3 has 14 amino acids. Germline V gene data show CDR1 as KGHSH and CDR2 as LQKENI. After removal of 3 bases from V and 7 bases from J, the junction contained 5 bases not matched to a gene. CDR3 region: CASSPGQARNEQFF. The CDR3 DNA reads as TGTGCCAGCTCACCGGGACAGGCAAGGAATGAGCAGTTCTTC. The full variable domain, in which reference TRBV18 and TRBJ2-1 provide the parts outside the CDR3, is NAGVMQNPRHLVRRRGQEARLRCSPMKGHSHVYWYRQLPEEGLKFMVYLQKENIIDESGMPKERFSAEFPKEGPSILRIQQVVRGDSAAYFCASSPGQARNEQFFGPGTRLTVL.

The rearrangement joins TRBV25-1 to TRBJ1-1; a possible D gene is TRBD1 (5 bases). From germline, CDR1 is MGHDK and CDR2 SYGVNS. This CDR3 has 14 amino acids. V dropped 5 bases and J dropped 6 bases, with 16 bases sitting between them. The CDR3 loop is CASSLGTGGAEAFF. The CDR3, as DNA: TGTGCCAGCAGTCTTGGGACTGGAGGCGCTGAAGCTTTCTTT.

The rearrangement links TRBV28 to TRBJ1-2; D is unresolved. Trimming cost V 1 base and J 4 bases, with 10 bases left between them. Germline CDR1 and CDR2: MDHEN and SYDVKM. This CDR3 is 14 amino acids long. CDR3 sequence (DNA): TGTGCCAGCAGTTTATCAACAGAGTTCTATGGCTACACCTTC. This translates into CASSLSTEFYGYTF.

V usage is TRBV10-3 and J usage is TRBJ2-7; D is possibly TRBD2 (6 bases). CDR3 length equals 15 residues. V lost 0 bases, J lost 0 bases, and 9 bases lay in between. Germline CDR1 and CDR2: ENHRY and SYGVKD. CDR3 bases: TGTGCCATCAGTGAGTCAACCGGGAGCTCCTACGAGCAGTACTTC. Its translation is CAISESTGSSYEQYF.

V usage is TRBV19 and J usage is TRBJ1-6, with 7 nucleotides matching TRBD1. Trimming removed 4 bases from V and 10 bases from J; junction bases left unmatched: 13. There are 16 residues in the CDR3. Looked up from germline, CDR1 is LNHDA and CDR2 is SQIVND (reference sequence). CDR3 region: CASSSGPQGGGSPLHF. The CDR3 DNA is TGTGCCAGTAGTAGTGGCCCCCAGGGGGGAGGATCACCCCTCCACTTT.

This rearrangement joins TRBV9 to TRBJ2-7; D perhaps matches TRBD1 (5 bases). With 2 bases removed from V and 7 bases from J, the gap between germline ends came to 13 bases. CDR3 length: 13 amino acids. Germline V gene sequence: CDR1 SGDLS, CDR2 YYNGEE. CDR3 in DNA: TGTGCCAGCAGCGTTACTGCAGGGTGGGAGCAGTACTTC. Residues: CASSVTAGWEQYF.

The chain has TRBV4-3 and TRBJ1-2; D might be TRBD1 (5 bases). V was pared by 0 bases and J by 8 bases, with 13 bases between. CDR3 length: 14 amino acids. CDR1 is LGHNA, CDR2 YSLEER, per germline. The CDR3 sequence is CASSQDATESGYTF. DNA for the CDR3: TGCGCCAGCAGCCAAGATGCGACAGAGAGCGGCTACACCTTC.